This T cell receptor beta chain comes out of a study of blood T cell repertoires in COVID-19. Overall study: COVID-19 samples from acute and convalescent phases originated in the United States, Italy and Spain. PBMCs, B-cell-depleted T cells, or T cells provided the cDNA or gDNA that made up the material.

As processed by the authors: Estimated nucleated cell counts came from reference gene primer amplification. The protocol was immunoSEQ multiplex PCR, while the TCRdb copy is restricted to in-frame clones and leaves out a portion. The V and J calls and the clone size are those of that table, but D and trimming were determined from the DNA. There are more than 80,000 clones in the sample; 85% to 90% occur only once, and roughly 1.5% lies in the top ten. This clone has just one count. Germline CDR1 reads SGDLS; CDR2 reads YYNGEE. V shed 0 bases and J shed 7 bases, with 11 bases lying between them. The CDR3 sequence is 15 residues long.

The V and J genes are TRBV9 and TRBJ1-6; D is unclear. The sequencing sample was made of peripheral blood. The origin of this receptor is a human donor with active COVID-19. The donor label of this sample is uncertain. The CDR3 region is CASSVATSNNSPLHF. The CDR3 coding sequence is TGTGCCAGCAGCGTAGCTACGTCAAACAATTCACCCCTCCACTTT.